The clone carrying this T cell receptor (beta chain) has a handful of counts. Its target is unknown. This sample is part of a study of T cells in Graves' hyperthyroidism and ophthalmopathy. Study-wide findings and caveats: Ophthalmopathy and stable hyperthyroidism were told apart by a 13 V-J model. Prediction of ophthalmopathy progression came a median around 6 months pre-onset.

The ends were cut back, 2 bases at V and 5 bases at J, with 4 bases in the middle. The CDR3 extends over 11 amino acids. Germline CDR1 and CDR2: SGHVS and FQNEAQ. Amplification targeted TCR beta CDR3 regions from RNA transcripts. The HTBI primer set served for first-round RT-PCR of the TCR CDR3. MiXCR, run by TCRdb on the multiplex PCR reads, gives a single entry per CDR3 protein. The data hold 350,000 to 450,000 distinct CDR3 sequences, with roughly 13% observed a single time. Graves' hyperthyroidism without ophthalmopathy progression within 18 months was termed stable. What was sequenced was blood. V gene TRBV7-8 combines with J gene TRBJ2-7; D is unclear. The receptor's source is a woman aged 60-70 years with Graves' hyperthyroidism. The CDR3 DNA is TGTGCCAGCAGCTTAATGGACGAGCAGTACTTC. Protein product: CASSLMDEQYF.